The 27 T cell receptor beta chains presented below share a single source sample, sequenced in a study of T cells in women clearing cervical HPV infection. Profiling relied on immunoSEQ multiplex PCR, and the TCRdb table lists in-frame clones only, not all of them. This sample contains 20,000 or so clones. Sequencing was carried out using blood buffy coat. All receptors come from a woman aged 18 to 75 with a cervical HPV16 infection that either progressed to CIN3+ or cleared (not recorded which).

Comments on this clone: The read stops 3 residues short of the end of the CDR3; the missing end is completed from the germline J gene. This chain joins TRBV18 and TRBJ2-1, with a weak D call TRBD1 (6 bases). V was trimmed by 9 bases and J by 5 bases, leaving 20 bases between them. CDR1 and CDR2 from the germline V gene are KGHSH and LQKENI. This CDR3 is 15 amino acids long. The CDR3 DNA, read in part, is TGTGCCAGTAAAACAGGGTATGCCCGCGACAATGAG. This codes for CASKTGYARDNE. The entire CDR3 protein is CASKTGYARDNEQFF.

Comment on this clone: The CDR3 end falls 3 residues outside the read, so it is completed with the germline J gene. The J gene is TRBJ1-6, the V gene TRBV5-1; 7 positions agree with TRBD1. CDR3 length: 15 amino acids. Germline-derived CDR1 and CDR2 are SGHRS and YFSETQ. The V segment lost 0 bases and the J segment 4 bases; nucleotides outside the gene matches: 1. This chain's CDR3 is CASSLAGQYNSPLHF. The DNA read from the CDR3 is TGCGCCAGCAGCTTGGCGGGACAGTATAATTCACCC. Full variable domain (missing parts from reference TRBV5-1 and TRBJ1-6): KAGVTQTPRYLIKTRGQQVTLSCSPISGHRSVSWYQQTPGQGLQFLFEYFSETQRNKGNFPGRFSGRQFSNSRSEMNVSTLELGDSALYLCASSLAGQYNSPLHFGNGTRLTVT.

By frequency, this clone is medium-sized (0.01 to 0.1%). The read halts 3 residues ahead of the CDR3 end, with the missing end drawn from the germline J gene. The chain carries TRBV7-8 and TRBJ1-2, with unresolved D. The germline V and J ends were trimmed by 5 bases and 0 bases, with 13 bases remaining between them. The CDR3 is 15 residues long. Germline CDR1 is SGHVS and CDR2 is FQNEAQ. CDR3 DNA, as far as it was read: TGTGCCAGCAGCCCTGAGTTTTTAGCTAACTATGGC. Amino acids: CASSPEFLANYG. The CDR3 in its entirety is CASSPEFLANYGYTF.

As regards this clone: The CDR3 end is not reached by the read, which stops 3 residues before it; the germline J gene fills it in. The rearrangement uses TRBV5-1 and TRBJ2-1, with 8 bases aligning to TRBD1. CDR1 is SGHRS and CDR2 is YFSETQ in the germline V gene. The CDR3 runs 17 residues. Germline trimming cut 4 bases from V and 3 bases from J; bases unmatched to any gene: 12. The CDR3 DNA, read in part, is TGCGCCAGCAGCGAGACAGGGGTTAACCTGGTCTACAATGAG. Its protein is CASSETGVNLVYNE. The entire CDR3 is CASSETGVNLVYNEQFF.

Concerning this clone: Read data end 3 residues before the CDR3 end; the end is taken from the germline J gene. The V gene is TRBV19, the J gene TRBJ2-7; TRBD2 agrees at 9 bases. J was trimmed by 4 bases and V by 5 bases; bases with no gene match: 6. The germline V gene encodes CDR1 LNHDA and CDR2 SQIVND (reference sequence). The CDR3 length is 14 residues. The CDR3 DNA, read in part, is TGTGCCAGTAGTTTTCCGGGACTAGCATACGAG. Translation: CASSFPGLAYE. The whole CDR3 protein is CASSFPGLAYEQYF.

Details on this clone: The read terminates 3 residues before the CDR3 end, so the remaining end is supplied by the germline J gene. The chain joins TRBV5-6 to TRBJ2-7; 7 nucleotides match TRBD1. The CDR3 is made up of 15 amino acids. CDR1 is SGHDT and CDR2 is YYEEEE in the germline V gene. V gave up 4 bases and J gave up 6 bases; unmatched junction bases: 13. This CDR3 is CASSARDSDGLEQYF. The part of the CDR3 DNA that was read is TGTGCCAGCAGCGCCCGGGACAGCGACGGCCTCGAG.

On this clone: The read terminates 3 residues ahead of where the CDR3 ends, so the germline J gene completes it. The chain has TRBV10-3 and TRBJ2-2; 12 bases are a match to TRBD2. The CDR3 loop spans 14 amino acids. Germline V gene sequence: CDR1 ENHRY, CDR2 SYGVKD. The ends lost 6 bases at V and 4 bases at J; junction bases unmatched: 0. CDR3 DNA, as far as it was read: TGTGCCATCAGGACTAGCGGGAGCACCGGGGAG. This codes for CAIRTSGSTGE. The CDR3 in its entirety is CAIRTSGSTGELFF.

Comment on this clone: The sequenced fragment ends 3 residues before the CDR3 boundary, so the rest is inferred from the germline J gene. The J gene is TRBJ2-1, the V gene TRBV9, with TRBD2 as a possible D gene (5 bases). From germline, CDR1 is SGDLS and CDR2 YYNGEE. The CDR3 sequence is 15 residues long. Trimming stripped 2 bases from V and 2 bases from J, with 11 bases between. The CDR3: CASSVRVGAYNEQFF. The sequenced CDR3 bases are TGTGCCAGCAGCGTTAGGGTCGGGGCCTACAATGAG.

The part of the CDR3 DNA that was read is TGCAGCGTTGAAGACGACGGGACACCTAAATACGAG. This sequence encodes CSVEDDGTPKYE. The whole CDR3 region reads CSVEDDGTPKYEQYF. The V and J genes are TRBV29-1 and TRBJ2-7; weak D call: TRBD1 (6 bases). The CDR3 extends 3 residues past the end of the read, so its final part is completed from the germline J gene. The V end was cut by 0 bases, the J end by 4 bases, with 16 bases between. This CDR3 contains 15 residues. The germline V gene encodes CDR1 SQVTM and CDR2 ANQGSEA.

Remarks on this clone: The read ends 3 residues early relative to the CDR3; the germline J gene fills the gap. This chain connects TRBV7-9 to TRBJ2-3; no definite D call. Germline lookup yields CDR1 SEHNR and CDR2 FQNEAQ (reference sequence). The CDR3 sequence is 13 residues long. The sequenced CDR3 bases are TGTGCCAGCAGCTTTTATAGCAATCAGCCG. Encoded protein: CASSFYSNQP. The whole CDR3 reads CASSFYSNQPQYF.

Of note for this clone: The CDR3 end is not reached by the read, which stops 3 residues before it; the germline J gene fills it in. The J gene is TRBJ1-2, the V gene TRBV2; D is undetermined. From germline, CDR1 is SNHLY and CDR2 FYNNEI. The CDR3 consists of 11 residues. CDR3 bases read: TGTGCCAGCAGTGGACTAGCGGGC. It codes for CASSGLAG. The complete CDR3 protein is CASSGLAGYTF.

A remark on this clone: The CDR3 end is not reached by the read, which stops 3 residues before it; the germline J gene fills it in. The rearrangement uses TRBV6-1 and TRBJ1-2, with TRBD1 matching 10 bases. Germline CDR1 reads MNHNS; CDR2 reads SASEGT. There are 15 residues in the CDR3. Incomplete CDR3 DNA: TGTGCCAGCAGTGAACTCCGGGACAGGGGCCGGGGC. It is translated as CASSELRDRGRG. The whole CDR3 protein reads CASSELRDRGRGYTF.

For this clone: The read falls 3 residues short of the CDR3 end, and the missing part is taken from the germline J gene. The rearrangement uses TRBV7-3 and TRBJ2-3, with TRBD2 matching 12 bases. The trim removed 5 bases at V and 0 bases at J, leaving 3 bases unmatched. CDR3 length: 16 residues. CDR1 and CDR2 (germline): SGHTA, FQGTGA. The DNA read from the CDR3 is TGTGCCAGCAGCCAACTAGCGGGGGGTAGCACAGATACG. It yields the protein CASSQLAGGSTDT. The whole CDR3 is CASSQLAGGSTDTQYF.

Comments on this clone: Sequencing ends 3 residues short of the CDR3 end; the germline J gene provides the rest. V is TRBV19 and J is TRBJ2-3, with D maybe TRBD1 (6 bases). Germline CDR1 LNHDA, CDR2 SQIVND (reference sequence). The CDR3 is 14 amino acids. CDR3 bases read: TGTGCCAGTAGTATTTCCAGGGGTCGACAGCCG. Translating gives CASSISRGRQP. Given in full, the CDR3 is CASSISRGRQPQYF.

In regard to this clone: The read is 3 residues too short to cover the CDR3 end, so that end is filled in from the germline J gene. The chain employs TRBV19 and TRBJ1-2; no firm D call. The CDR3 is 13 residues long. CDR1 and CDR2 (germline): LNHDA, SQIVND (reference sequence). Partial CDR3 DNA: TGTGCCACCGGTCAGCTAGCCCAAGAGACC. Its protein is CATGQLAQET. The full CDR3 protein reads CATGQLAQETYTF.

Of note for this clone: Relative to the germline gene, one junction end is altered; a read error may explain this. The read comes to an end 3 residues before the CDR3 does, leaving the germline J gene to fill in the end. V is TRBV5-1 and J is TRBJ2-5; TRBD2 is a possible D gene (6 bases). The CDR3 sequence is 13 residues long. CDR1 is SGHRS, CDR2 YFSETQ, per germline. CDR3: CASSWDLKETQYF. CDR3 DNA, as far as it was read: TGCGCTAGCAGCTGGGACTTAAAAGAGACC.

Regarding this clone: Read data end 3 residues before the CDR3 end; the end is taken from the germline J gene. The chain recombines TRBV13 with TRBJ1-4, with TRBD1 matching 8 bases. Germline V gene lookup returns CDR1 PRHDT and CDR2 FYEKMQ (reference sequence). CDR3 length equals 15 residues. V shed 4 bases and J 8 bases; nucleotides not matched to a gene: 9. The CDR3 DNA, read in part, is TGTGCCAGCAGCTCCGGACAGGGACTGAAAGAAAAA. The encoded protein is CASSSGQGLKEK. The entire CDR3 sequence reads CASSSGQGLKEKLFF.

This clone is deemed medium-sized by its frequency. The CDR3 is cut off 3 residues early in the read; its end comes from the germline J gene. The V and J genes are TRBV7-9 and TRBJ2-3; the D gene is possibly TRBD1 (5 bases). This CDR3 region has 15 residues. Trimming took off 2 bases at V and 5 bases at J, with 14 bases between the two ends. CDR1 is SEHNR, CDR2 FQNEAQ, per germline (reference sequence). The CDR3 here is CASSLLRTHGDTQYF. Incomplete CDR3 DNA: TGTGCCAGCAGCTTACTCAGGACACATGGAGATACG.

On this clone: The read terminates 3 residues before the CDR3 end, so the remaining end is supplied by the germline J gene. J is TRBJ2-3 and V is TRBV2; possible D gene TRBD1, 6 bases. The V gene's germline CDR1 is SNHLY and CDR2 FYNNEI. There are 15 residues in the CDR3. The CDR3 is CASSGDIGGNQPQYF. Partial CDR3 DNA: TGTGCCAGCAGTGGGGACATCGGTGGCAATCAGCCG.

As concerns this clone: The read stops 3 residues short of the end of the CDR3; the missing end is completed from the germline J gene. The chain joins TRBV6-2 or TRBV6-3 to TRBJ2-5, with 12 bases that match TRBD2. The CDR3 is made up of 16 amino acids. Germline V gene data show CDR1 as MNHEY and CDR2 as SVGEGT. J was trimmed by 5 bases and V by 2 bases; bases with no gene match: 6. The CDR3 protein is CASSYPSGGATETQYF. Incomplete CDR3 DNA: TGTGCCAGCAGTTACCCTAGCGGGGGGGCCACGGAGACC.

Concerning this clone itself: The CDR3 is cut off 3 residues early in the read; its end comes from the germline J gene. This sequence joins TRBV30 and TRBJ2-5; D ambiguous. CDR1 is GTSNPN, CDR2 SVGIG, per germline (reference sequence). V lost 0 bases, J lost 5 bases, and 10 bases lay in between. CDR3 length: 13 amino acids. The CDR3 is CAWSVEGSETQYF. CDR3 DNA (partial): TGTGCCTGGAGTGTTGAAGGGTCGGAGACC.

The CDR3 loop is CSARDTTRILNQPQHF. The covered CDR3 bases are TGCAGTGCTAGAGATACAACCAGAATCCTGAATCAGCCC. The chain uses TRBV20-1 and TRBJ1-5; D not certain. The CDR3 extends 3 residues past the end of the read, so its final part is completed from the germline J gene. The CDR3 loop spans 16 amino acids. Deletions cut 0 bases from V and 4 bases from J, with 16 bases between. CDR1 DFQATT and CDR2 SNEGSKA come from the germline V gene (reference sequence).

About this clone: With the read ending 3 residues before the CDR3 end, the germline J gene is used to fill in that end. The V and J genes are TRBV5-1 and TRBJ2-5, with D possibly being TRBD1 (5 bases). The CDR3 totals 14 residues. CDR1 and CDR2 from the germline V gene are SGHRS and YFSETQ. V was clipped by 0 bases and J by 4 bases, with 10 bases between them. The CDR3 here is CASSLEGRVETQYF. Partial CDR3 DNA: TGCGCCAGCAGCTTGGAGGGCAGGGTAGAGACC.

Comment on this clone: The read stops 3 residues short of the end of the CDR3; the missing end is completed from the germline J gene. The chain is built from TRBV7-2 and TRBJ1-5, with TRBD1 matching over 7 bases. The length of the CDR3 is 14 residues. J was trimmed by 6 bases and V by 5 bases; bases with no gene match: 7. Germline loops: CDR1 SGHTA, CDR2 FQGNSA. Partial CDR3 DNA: TGTGCCAGCAGCCGACAGGGAATCGGTCAGCCC. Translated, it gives CASSRQGIGQP. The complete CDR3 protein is CASSRQGIGQPQHF.

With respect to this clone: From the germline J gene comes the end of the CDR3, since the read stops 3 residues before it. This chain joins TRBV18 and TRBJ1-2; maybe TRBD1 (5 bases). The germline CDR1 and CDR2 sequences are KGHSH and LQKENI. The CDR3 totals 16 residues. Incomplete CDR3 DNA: TGTGCCAGCTCACCACCGAGCTTGGACACCTCCTACGAC. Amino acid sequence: CASSPPSLDTSYD. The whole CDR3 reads CASSPPSLDTSYDYTF.

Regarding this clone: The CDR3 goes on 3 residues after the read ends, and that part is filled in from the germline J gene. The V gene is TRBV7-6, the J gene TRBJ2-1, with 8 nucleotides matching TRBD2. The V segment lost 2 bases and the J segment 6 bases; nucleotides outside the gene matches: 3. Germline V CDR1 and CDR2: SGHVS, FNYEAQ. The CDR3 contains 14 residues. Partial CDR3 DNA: TGTGCCAGCAGCTTACCCGGGACTAGCAATGAG. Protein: CASSLPGTSNE. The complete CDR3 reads CASSLPGTSNEQFF.

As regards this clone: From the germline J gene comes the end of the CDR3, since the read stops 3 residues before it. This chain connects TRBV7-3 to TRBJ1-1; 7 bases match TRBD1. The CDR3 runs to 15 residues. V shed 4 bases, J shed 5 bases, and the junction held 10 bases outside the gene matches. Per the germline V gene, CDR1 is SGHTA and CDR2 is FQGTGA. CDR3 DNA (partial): TGTGCCAGCAGCTCGGGGCAAGGGGGCAGGACTGAA. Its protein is CASSSGQGGRTE. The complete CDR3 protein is CASSSGQGGRTEAFF.